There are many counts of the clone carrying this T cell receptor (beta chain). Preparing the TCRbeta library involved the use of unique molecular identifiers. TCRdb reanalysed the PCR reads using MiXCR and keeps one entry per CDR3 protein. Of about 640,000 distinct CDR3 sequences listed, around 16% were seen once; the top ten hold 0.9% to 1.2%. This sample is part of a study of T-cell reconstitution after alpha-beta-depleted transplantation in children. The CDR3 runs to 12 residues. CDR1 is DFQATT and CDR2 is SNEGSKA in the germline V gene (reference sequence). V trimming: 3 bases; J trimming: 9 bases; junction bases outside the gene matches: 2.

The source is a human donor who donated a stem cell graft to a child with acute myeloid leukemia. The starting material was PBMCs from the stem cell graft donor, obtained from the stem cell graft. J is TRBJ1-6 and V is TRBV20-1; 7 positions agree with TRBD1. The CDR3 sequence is CSASDRVSPLHF. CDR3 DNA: TGCAGTGCTAGCGACAGGGTTTCACCCCTCCACTTT.